This entry lists 25 T cell receptor beta chains sequenced from one sample in a study of post-analysis software for immune sequencing data. Study-level points and caveats: Higher frequency in patients than in controls was seen for roughly five TRBV segments, with TRBV5-6, TRBV5-1 and TRBV20-1 among them.

Unique molecular identifiers featured in each of the TCR beta cDNA libraries. In TCRdb, the PCR reads were re-called with MiXCR into one record per CDR3 protein. The top ten clones hold 1.7% of a sample with 500,000 to 600,000 distinct CDR3 sequences, about 40% of them seen once. These receptors have no identified antigens. Specimen: blood. The receptors derive from a girl aged 5 to 17 with multiple sclerosis.

The chain's CDR3 is CAIGTSGLSTDTQYF. The CDR3 bases are TGTGCCATCGGGACTAGCGGTCTTAGCACAGATACGCAGTATTTT. This sequence joins TRBV10-3 and TRBJ2-3, with 11 bases that match TRBD2. Germline CDR1 and CDR2: ENHRY and SYGVKD. V lost 8 bases to trimming and J lost 0 bases; unmatched junction nucleotides: 4. This CDR3 contains 15 residues.

The chain links TRBV7-9 to TRBJ2-5; weak D call: TRBD2 (6 bases). The DNA end is more similar to TRBJ2-7, so the J call may be wrong. The CDR3 consists of 14 residues. The germline V gene encodes CDR1 SEHNR and CDR2 FQNEAQ (reference sequence). CDR3 amino acids: CASSLVGTGVEQYF. The DNA of the CDR3 is TGTGCCAGCAGCTTAGTAGGGACTGGGGTCGAGCAGTACTTC.

This clonotype has just a few counts. The chain couples TRBV5-1 to TRBJ1-4; possibly TRBD1 for D (6 bases). Looked up from germline, CDR1 is SGHRS and CDR2 is YFSETQ. V lost 3 bases and J 7 bases, leaving 16 bases between the germline ends. The CDR3 covers 15 residues. The CDR3 protein is CASSSTGEGGEKLFF. For the CDR3, the DNA is TGCGCCAGCAGCTCGACGGGGGAAGGGGGTGAAAAACTGTTTTTT.

The chain combines TRBV7-4 with TRBJ2-1, with TRBD2 identical over 11 bases. CDR3 length: 17 residues. The germline CDR1 and CDR2 sequences are SGHVT and SQSDAQ. V shed 4 bases and J 3 bases; nucleotides not matched to a gene: 8. The CDR3 sequence: CASSSNRLAGSYNEQFF. In DNA form, the CDR3 reads TGTGCCAGCAGCTCAAACCGACTAGCGGGGAGCTACAATGAGCAGTTCTTC.

This clonotype was picked up one time. The chain carries TRBV12-3 or TRBV12-4 and TRBJ1-1; TRBD1 is a possible D gene (5 bases). CDR3 length: 18 residues. V lost 7 bases and J 0 bases, leaving 24 bases between the germline ends. Here the CDR3 reads CASTLGVGAVRMNTEAFF. In DNA form, the CDR3 reads TGTGCCAGCACCCTTGGGGTAGGGGCTGTTAGGATGAACACTGAAGCTTTCTTT.

V gene TRBV12-3 or TRBV12-4 combines with J gene TRBJ2-5; D possibly matches TRBD1 or TRBD2 (5 bases each). There are 14 residues in the CDR3. V lost 7 bases and J 3 bases, leaving 15 bases between the germline ends. Written as DNA, the CDR3 is TGTGCCAGCATCCCCCCTCTGGGGGAAGAGACCCAGTACTTC. This translates into CASIPPLGEETQYF.

The chain uses TRBV12-3 or TRBV12-4 and TRBJ1-1; D gene ambiguous. Trimming pared 2 bases from V and 5 bases from J, leaving 12 bases between. CDR3 length: 14 residues. The CDR3 DNA reads as TGTGCCAGCAGTTTAATGGGGATAGGGACTGAAGCTTTCTTT. Encoded protein: CASSLMGIGTEAFF.

This rearrangement joins TRBV6-5 to TRBJ1-6; no definite D call. CDR1 MNHEY and CDR2 SVGAGI come from the germline V gene. The germline V and J ends were trimmed by 6 bases and 7 bases, with 7 bases remaining between them. The CDR3 consists of 12 residues. This CDR3 is CASSLRNSPLHF. The CDR3 DNA is TGTGCCAGCAGCCTGAGGAATTCACCCCTCCACTTT.

This clonotype was seen more than once but under ten times. The chain couples TRBV7-9 to TRBJ2-2; a weak D match, TRBD1 (5 bases). Per the germline V gene, CDR1 is SEHNR and CDR2 is FQNEAQ (reference sequence). The CDR3 consists of 14 residues. The V gene lost 3 bases and the J gene lost 8 bases, with 13 bases spanning the gap. The CDR3 DNA follows: TGTGCCAGCAGCTTCCTCAGGGTAGGAGGGGAGCTGTTTTTT. It codes for CASSFLRVGGELFF.

This clonotype was counted between two and nine times. The J gene is TRBJ2-5, the V gene TRBV12-3 or TRBV12-4, with D perhaps TRBD1 (6 bases). V was clipped by 5 bases and J by 1 base, with 11 bases between them. The CDR3 is made up of 14 amino acids. The CDR3 region is CASSIDRFQETQYF. The DNA for the CDR3 is TGTGCCAGCAGTATCGACAGGTTCCAAGAGACCCAGTACTTC.

This clonotype has more than one count but fewer than ten. The chain combines TRBV7-3 with TRBJ2-1; 8 positions agree with TRBD2. Germline loops: CDR1 SGHTA, CDR2 FQGTGA. There are 16 residues in the CDR3. J was trimmed by 4 bases and V by 2 bases; bases with no gene match: 7. CDR3 loop: CASSLYGAGDYNEQFF. The CDR3 DNA follows: TGTGCCAGCAGCTTATATGGAGCGGGGGATTACAATGAGCAGTTCTTC.

This clonotype was counted between two and nine times. The chain links TRBV6-6 to TRBJ2-5, with no clear D. The germline CDR1 and CDR2 sequences are MNHNY and SVGAGI (reference sequence). Trimming stripped 0 bases from V and 3 bases from J, with 11 bases between. This CDR3 region has 15 residues. The CDR3 is CASSYSGTREETQYF. The CDR3 DNA reads as TGTGCCAGCAGTTACTCAGGAACACGGGAAGAGACCCAGTACTTC.

The CDR3 coding sequence is TGTGCCAGCAGCTTACAGGGACAGGTAGTAAATGAGCAGTTCTTC. Encoded protein: CASSLQGQVVNEQFF. The rearrangement joins TRBV11-3 to TRBJ2-1; 8 bases line up with TRBD1. There are 15 residues in the CDR3. Trimming removed 2 bases from V and 7 bases from J; junction bases left unmatched: 7. The V gene's germline CDR1 is SGHNT and CDR2 YENEEA.

The gene calls are TRBV6-5 and TRBJ2-7; maybe TRBD1 (5 bases). The end of the DNA aligns better with TRBJ2-5, so the J call may be wrong. The CDR3 has 16 amino acids. Germline loops: CDR1 MNHEY, CDR2 SVGAGI. The CDR3, as DNA: TGTGCCAGCAGTTACTCGAAGGGGATATTGAAAGAGACCCAGTACTTC. Amino acid sequence: CASSYSKGILKETQYF.

This chain links TRBV6-1 with TRBJ2-7; D gene unclear. CDR3 length: 14 residues. V was pared by 2 bases and J by 5 bases, with 13 bases between. The germline V gene has CDR1 MNHNS and CDR2 SASEGT. Here the CDR3 reads CASSEMGSMDEQYF. The CDR3 DNA reads as TGTGCCAGCAGTGAAATGGGATCGATGGACGAGCAGTACTTC.

The rearrangement links TRBV29-1 to TRBJ2-1; TRBD2 matches at 9 bases. CDR1 is SQVTM, CDR2 ANQGSEA, per germline. The CDR3 has 17 amino acids. J lost 0 bases, V lost 1 base, and 7 bases had no gene match. The CDR3 DNA sequence: TGCAGCGTTGAAGCTAGCGGGGCTATTTTCTCCTACAATGAGCAGTTCTTC. This codes for CSVEASGAIFSYNEQFF.

This chain joins TRBV10-3 and TRBJ1-2; the match to TRBD1 covers 7 bases. CDR1 and CDR2 (germline): ENHRY, SYGVKD. Trimming took 0 bases from V and 2 from J; bases not matched to a gene: 6. The CDR3 extends over 16 amino acids. The CDR3 nucleotides are TGTGCCATCAGTGAGTCGTCCCCAGGGGGAAACTATGGCTACACCTTC. Amino acid sequence: CAISESSPGGNYGYTF.

This sequence joins TRBV7-8 and TRBJ2-3; 7 nucleotides match TRBD2. The germline V gene has CDR1 SGHVS and CDR2 FQNEAQ. J gave up 4 bases and V 1 base, and 5 bases lay outside the gene matches. The CDR3 has 15 amino acids. The CDR3 protein is CASSLELLAADTQYF. CDR3 nucleotides: TGTGCCAGCAGCTTAGAGTTGCTAGCGGCAGATACGCAGTATTTT.

This clonotype was observed a single time. The genes are TRBV5-1 and TRBJ2-5, with 9 bases lining up with TRBD1. Trimming took 0 bases from V and 0 from J; bases not matched to a gene: 0. This CDR3 contains 15 residues. Germline assignment: CDR1 SGHRS and CDR2 YFSETQ. CDR3 sequence (DNA): TGCGCCAGCAGCTTGGGGACAGGGGACCAAGAGACCCAGTACTTC. Translated, it gives CASSLGTGDQETQYF.

J is TRBJ2-2 and V is TRBV4-2, with D tentatively TRBD1 (5 bases). Germline V gene data show CDR1 as LGHNA and CDR2 as YNFKEQ. Trimming stripped 2 bases from V and 2 bases from J, with 12 bases between. This CDR3 has 16 amino acids. The CDR3 loop reads CASSQQGNINTGELFF. The DNA for the CDR3 is TGTGCCAGCAGCCAACAGGGAAATATAAACACCGGGGAGCTGTTTTTT.

This clonotype was found a few times. The chain combines TRBV13 with TRBJ2-7; 7 bases line up with TRBD1. The V gene end was trimmed by 4 bases and the J gene end by 10 bases; junction bases not matched to a gene: 16. The CDR3 runs 15 residues. Germline V CDR1 and CDR2: PRHDT, FYEKMQ (reference sequence). The CDR3: CASSSQGGPKGAQYF. The CDR3 DNA reads as TGTGCCAGCAGCTCCCAAGGGGGCCCGAAGGGGGCCCAGTACTTC.

The chain combines TRBV7-9 with TRBJ2-6; D is unresolved. The CDR3 runs 18 residues. The germline CDR1 and CDR2 sequences are SEHNR and FQNEAQ (reference sequence). Trimming removed 3 bases at V and 1 base at J, with 16 bases between. CDR3 DNA sequence: TGTGCCAGCAGCTTTATGCTTCTTTTGGGGTCTGGGGCCAACGTCCTGACTTTC. Its protein is CASSFMLLLGSGANVLTF.

This clonotype showed up just a few times. J is TRBJ1-2 and V is TRBV2; 7 bases are shared with TRBD1. After removal of 4 bases from V and 2 bases from J, the junction contained 4 bases not matched to a gene. CDR1 and CDR2 (germline): SNHLY, FYNNEI. The CDR3 extends over 14 amino acids. CDR3 loop: CASSGQGDNYGYTF. The DNA of the CDR3 is TGTGCCAGCAGTGGACAGGGAGACAACTATGGCTACACCTTC.

The rearrangement uses TRBV2 and TRBJ2-1; maybe TRBD1 (7 bases). Germline CDR1 and CDR2: SNHLY and FYNNEI. This CDR3 is 12 amino acids long. The germline V and J ends were trimmed by 7 bases and 6 bases, with 10 bases remaining between them. The CDR3 is CASNQGGNEQFF. CDR3 bases: TGTGCCAGCAACCAGGGGGGCAATGAGCAGTTCTTC.

This clonotype was detected a few times. V gene TRBV7-9 combines with J gene TRBJ2-7; D might be TRBD2 (6 bases). V lost 5 bases and J lost 1, with 12 bases in between. Germline V gene data show CDR1 as SEHNR and CDR2 as FQNEAQ (reference sequence). This CDR3 spans 14 amino acids. The CDR3 is CASSRRDSSYEQYF. CDR3 in DNA: TGTGCCAGCAGCCGCCGGGACTCATCCTACGAGCAGTACTTC.